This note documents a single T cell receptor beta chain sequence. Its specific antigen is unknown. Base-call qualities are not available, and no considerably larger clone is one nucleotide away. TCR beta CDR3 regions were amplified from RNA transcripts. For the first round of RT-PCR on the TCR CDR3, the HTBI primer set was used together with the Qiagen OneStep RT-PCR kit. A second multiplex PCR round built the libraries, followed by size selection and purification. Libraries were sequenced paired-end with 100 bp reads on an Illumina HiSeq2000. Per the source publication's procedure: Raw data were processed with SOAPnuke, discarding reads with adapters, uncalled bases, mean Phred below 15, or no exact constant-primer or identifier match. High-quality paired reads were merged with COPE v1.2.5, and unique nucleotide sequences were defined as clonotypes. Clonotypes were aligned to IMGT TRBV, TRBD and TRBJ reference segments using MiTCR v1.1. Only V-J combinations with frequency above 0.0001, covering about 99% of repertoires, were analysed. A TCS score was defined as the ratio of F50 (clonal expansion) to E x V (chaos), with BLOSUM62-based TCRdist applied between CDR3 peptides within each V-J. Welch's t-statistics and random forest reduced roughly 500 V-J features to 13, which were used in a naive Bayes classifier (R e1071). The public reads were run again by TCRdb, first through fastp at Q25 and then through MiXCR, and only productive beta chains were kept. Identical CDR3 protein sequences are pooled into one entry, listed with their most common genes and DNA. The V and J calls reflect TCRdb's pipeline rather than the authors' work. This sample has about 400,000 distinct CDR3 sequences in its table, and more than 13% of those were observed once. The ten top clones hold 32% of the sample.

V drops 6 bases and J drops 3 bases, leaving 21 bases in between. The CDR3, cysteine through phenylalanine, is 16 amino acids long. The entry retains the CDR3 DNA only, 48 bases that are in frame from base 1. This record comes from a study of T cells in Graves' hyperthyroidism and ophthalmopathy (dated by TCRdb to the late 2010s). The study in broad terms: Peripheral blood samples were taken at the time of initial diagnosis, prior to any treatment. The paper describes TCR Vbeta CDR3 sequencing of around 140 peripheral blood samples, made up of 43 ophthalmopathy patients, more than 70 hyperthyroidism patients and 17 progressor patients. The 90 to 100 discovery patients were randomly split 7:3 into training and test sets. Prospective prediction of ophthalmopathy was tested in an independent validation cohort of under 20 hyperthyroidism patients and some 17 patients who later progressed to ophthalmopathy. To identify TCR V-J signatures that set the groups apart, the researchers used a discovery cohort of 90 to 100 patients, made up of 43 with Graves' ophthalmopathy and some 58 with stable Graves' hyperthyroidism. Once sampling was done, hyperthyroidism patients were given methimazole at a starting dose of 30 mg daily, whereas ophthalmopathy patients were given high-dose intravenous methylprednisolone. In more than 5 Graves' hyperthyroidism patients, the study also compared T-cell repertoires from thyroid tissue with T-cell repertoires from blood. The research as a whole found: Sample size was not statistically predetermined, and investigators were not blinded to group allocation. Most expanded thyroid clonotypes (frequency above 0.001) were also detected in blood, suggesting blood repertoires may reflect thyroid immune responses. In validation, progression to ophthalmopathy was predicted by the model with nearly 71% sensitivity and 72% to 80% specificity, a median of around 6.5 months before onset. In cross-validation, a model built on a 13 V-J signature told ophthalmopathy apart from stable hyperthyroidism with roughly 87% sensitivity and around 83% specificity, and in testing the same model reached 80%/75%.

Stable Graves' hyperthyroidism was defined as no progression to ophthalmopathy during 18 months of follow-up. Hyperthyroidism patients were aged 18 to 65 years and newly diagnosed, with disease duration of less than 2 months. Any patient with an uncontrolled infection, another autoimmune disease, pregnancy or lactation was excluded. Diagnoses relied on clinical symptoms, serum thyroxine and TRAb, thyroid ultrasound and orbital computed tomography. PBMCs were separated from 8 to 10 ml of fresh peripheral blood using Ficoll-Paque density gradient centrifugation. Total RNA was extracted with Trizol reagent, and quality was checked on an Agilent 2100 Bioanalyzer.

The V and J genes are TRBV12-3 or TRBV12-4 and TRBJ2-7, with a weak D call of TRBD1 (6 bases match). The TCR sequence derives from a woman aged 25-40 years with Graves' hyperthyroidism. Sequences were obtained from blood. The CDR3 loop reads CASSRPQGQTIYEQYF. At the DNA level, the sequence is TGTGCCAGCAGCCGCCCCCAGGGGCAGACAATCTACGAGCAGTACTTC.